There are a few counts of the clone carrying this TCR beta chain. The data derive from a study of cytotoxic CD8 clonotypes in ibrutinib-treated CLL. As for the study in general: Over 9 relapsed/refractory, over 14 treatment-naive; around 18 IGHV unmutated. The study recorded mean values of approximately 260,000 productive templates and tens of thousands of productive rearrangements per sample. Patients attained approximately 25 partial and 2 complete responses; at median approximately 70 months, 14 remained remitted while roughly 12 progressed. The authors obtained response samples at a median of approximately 12 months of treatment, range 6 to 36.

With 0 bases removed from V and 6 bases from J, the gap between germline ends came to 9 bases. The CDR3 runs 14 residues. Germline lookup yields CDR1 GTSNPN and CDR2 SVGIG (reference sequence). Sequencing was performed with immunoSEQ multiplex PCR; in TCRdb, only in-frame clones are kept and a portion is missing. The sample includes approximately 100,000 clones, more than 75% of them seen just once. V usage is TRBV30 and J usage is TRBJ1-6; D possibly corresponds to TRBD1 (5 bases). This TCR was recovered from a human donor with chronic lymphocytic leukemia. The sample here was PBMCs, taken after 12 months of ibrutinib treatment. The CDR3 reads CAWSVGVGNSPLHF. CDR3 DNA: TGTGCCTGGAGTGTAGGGGTGGGTAATTCACCCCTCCACTTT.